These 24 T cell receptor beta chains share one sample of origin, sequenced in a study of blood T cell repertoires in COVID-19. The table came from immunoSEQ multiplex PCR; TCRdb's copy has only in-frame clones and leaves some out. The table includes over 350,000 clones, 75% to 90% detected once. Sequencing input: peripheral blood. The receptor set was obtained from a woman between 25 and 40 years old with active or convalescent COVID-19.

This clone appeared a few times. V usage is TRBV15 and J usage is TRBJ1-4, with 7 bases fitting TRBD1. Per germline, CDR1 LNHNV and CDR2 YYDKDF (reference sequence). The CDR3 contains 16 residues. Germline trimming cut 4 bases from V and 1 base from J; bases unmatched to any gene: 6. This CDR3 reads CATSTRTGQTNEKLFF. The CDR3 DNA sequence: TGTGCCACCAGCACGCGGACAGGTCAAACTAATGAAAAACTGTTTTTT.

The chain is built from TRBV18 and TRBJ1-1; D is possibly TRBD1 (6 bases). This CDR3 has 17 residues. Trimming shortened V by 3 bases and J by 3 bases, and 20 bases separated the two germline ends. The germline CDR1 and CDR2 sequences are KGHSH and LQKENI. For the CDR3, the DNA is TGTGCCAGCTCACCCCCGGGACATCTGAATTTAGACACTGAAGCTTTCTTT. Translation gives CASSPPGHLNLDTEAFF.

V and J are TRBV7-9 and TRBJ2-7, with D maybe TRBD2 (6 bases). The germline V and J ends were trimmed by 8 bases and 4 bases, with 15 bases remaining between them. This CDR3 contains 13 residues. Germline V lookup: CDR1 SEHNR, CDR2 FQNEAQ (reference sequence). The CDR3 DNA follows: TGTGCCAGCGGAACCGGACTATCTTACGAGCAGTACTTC. Translated: CASGTGLSYEQYF. Supplemented by reference TRBV7-9 and TRBJ2-7, the full variable domain reads DTGVSQNPRHKITKRGQNVTFRCDPISEHNRLYWYRQTLGQGPEFLTYFQNEAQLEKSRLLSDRFSAERPKGSFSTLEIQRTEQGDSAMYLCASGTGLSYEQYFGPGTRLTVT.

This clone was seen only a few times. CDR3 bases: TGCGCCAGCAGCCAGGTCCTCGCCAGCGGGGTGTCCTACGAGCAGTACTTC. Amino acid sequence: CASSQVLASGVSYEQYF. This chain connects TRBV4-1 to TRBJ2-7; 7 bases are shared with TRBD2. V lost 3 bases, J lost 1 base, and 12 bases stayed unmatched. The CDR3 is made up of 17 amino acids. CDR1 is MGHRA, CDR2 YSYEKL, per germline.

The chain recombines TRBV19 with TRBJ2-7, with D unclear. Germline CDR1 reads LNHDA; CDR2 reads SQIVND (reference sequence). With 6 bases removed from V and 3 bases from J, the gap between germline ends came to 18 bases. There are 15 residues in the CDR3. The CDR3 DNA follows: TGTGCCAGTAGCGTCACGGGTAACCAAAACTACGAGCAGTACTTC. Protein product: CASSVTGNQNYEQYF.

The chain recombines TRBV29-1 with TRBJ2-4; maybe TRBD1 (7 bases). The CDR3 runs 14 residues. Trimming left V 7 bases short and J 7 bases short, with 20 bases between. Germline V gene data show CDR1 as SQVTM and CDR2 as ANQGSEA. The CDR3 protein is CSATLLQGGNIQYF. The CDR3 DNA reads TGCAGCGCCACCCTTCTCCAGGGGGGCAACATTCAGTACTTC.

This chain links TRBV10-1 with TRBJ1-5; 9 bases map to TRBD1. The CDR3 runs 16 residues. Germline values: CDR1 WNHNN, CDR2 SYGVQD (reference sequence). V trimming: 4 bases; J trimming: 3 bases; junction bases outside the gene matches: 7. CDR3 nucleotide sequence: TGCGCCAGCAGTGTACTAGGGACAGGGTTCAATCAGCCCCAGCATTTT. Protein product: CASSVLGTGFNQPQHF.

The rearrangement links TRBV5-6 to TRBJ1-1; the D is unclear. V shed 0 bases and J shed 11 bases, with 11 bases lying between them. The CDR3 totals 12 residues. Germline V gene lookup returns CDR1 SGHDT and CDR2 YYEEEE. The CDR3 DNA follows: TGTGCCAGCAGCTTGGGGGCAGCTTGGGCTTTCTTT. Translation: CASSLGAAWAFF.

The rearrangement links TRBV6-2 or TRBV6-3 to TRBJ2-3; D possibly corresponds to TRBD2 (5 bases). V lost 5 bases to trimming and J lost 4 bases, with 13 bases between them. The CDR3 totals 14 residues. The germline V gene has CDR1 MNHEY and CDR2 SVGEGT. This CDR3 is CASSPDFGADTQYF. The CDR3, as DNA: TGTGCCAGCAGTCCGGACTTTGGGGCAGATACGCAGTATTTT.

This chain uses TRBV9 with TRBJ2-1; the match to TRBD1 covers 8 bases. Germline assignment: CDR1 SGDLS and CDR2 YYNGEE. The V segment lost 0 bases and the J segment 7 bases; nucleotides outside the gene matches: 3. The CDR3 totals 14 residues. The CDR3 loop is CASSVEDRANEQFF. CDR3 nucleotide sequence: TGTGCCAGCAGCGTAGAGGACAGGGCAAATGAGCAGTTCTTC.

The chain links TRBV19 to TRBJ2-5; 11 nucleotides agree with TRBD2. The CDR3 has 16 residues. The germline gives CDR1 LNHDA, CDR2 SQIVND (reference sequence). Unmatched junction bases numbered 6, after V lost 5 bases and J lost 1 base. The CDR3 spells CASSAPGLAAQETQYF. The CDR3 DNA is TGTGCCAGTAGTGCGCCGGGACTAGCGGCCCAAGAGACCCAGTACTTC.

The chain couples TRBV6-5 to TRBJ1-2; no reliable D call. V shed 10 bases and J shed 7 bases, with 10 bases lying between them. Per germline, CDR1 MNHEY and CDR2 SVGAGI. The CDR3 consists of 10 residues. The CDR3: CATSNFGYTF. The CDR3 DNA sequence: TGTGCCACCTCTAATTTTGGCTACACCTTC.

CDR3 in amino acids: CASSRVRADYGYTF. CDR3 sequence (DNA): TGTGCCAGCAGTCGGGTGAGGGCAGACTATGGCTACACCTTC. The V call is TRBV6-5, the J call TRBJ1-2; D ambiguous. The CDR3 has 14 amino acids. CDR1 and CDR2 from the germline V gene are MNHEY and SVGAGI. The ends were cut back, 5 bases at V and 3 bases at J, with 13 bases in the middle.

The genes are TRBV19 and TRBJ2-7, with D perhaps matching TRBD1 (5 bases). This CDR3 spans 14 amino acids. Trimming shortened V by 4 bases and J by 0 bases, and 10 bases separated the two germline ends. CDR1 and CDR2 from the germline V gene are LNHDA and SQIVND (reference sequence). For the CDR3, the DNA is TGTGCCAGTAGTACCGGACATATCTCCTACGAGCAGTACTTC. Translating it yields CASSTGHISYEQYF.

J is TRBJ2-7 and V is TRBV4-2; 12 bases align to TRBD2. This CDR3 comprises 17 residues. The germline gives CDR1 LGHNA, CDR2 YNFKEQ. Germline trimming cut 1 base from V and 4 bases from J; bases unmatched to any gene: 8. The DNA of the CDR3 is TGTGCCAGCAGCCAAGCGTCCCGACTAGCGGGAGAGTACGAGCAGTACTTC. Amino acid sequence: CASSQASRLAGEYEQYF.

This sequence joins TRBV19 and TRBJ2-7; D ambiguous. Germline assignment: CDR1 LNHDA and CDR2 SQIVND (reference sequence). The CDR3 runs 13 residues. Deletions cut 3 bases from V and 7 bases from J, with 13 bases between. The CDR3 DNA sequence: TGTGCCAGTAGTATGGCCGCCTCTGAAGAGCAGTACTTC. The encoded protein is CASSMAASEEQYF. The full variable domain, rest sourced from reference TRBV19 and TRBJ2-7, is DGGITQSPKYLFRKEGQNVTLSCEQNLNHDAMYWYRQDPGQGLRLIYYSQIVNDFQKGDIAEGYSVSREKKESFPLTVTSAQKNPTAFYLCASSMAASEEQYFGPGTRLTVT.

The CDR3 reads CASSPGTGDWGGYTF. CDR3 sequence (DNA): TGTGCCAGCAGCCCCGGGACAGGGGATTGGGGTGGCTACACCTTC. The chain has TRBV6-5 and TRBJ1-2; TRBD1 matches at 10 bases. V lost 6 bases, J lost 7 bases, and 11 bases stayed unmatched. The germline V gene has CDR1 MNHEY and CDR2 SVGAGI. The CDR3 is 15 amino acids.

For the CDR3, the DNA is TGTGCCAGTGGGACTGGCCTCTACAATGAGCAGTTCTTC. Amino acid sequence: CASGTGLYNEQFF. This rearrangement joins TRBV19 to TRBJ2-1; D may be TRBD2 (6 bases). The CDR3 runs 13 residues. V was clipped by 8 bases and J by 3 bases, with 11 bases between them. Per the germline V gene, CDR1 is LNHDA and CDR2 is SQIVND (reference sequence).

Here the CDR3 DNA reads TGTGCCAGCAGCCAAGATTCAGTACACAATGAGCAGTTCTTC. Translation gives CASSQDSVHNEQFF. This sequence joins TRBV14 and TRBJ2-1; no firm D call. Trimming cost V 0 bases and J 5 bases, with 8 bases left between them. The length of the CDR3 is 14 residues. Germline V CDR1 and CDR2: SGHDN, FVKESK.

In its sample, this clone was seen once. The CDR3 loop is CASRTGEGYEQYF. In DNA, the CDR3 is TGTGCCAGTAGAACGGGAGAAGGCTACGAGCAGTACTTC. The rearrangement uses TRBV19 and TRBJ2-7; D is perhaps TRBD2 (6 bases). V lost 6 bases to trimming and J lost 3 bases, with 12 bases between them. This CDR3 comprises 13 residues. CDR1 is LNHDA, CDR2 SQIVND, per germline (reference sequence).

This clone was observed a few times. The V call is TRBV6-1, the J call TRBJ2-2; D unclear. The CDR3 contains 13 residues. The V gene lost 1 base and the J gene lost 4 bases, with 4 bases spanning the gap. Germline-derived CDR1 and CDR2 are MNHNS and SASEGT. The CDR3 here is CASSEGVTGELFF. CDR3 DNA: TGTGCCAGCAGTGAAGGAGTCACCGGGGAGCTGTTTTTT.

This clone was observed a single time. The chain joins TRBV5-1 to TRBJ2-1; D is possibly TRBD1 (6 bases). The germline V gene encodes CDR1 SGHRS and CDR2 YFSETQ. CDR3 length equals 14 residues. The V and J ends lost 0 bases and 7 bases respectively, with 11 bases between them. The CDR3 is CASSLGGQMNEQFF. The CDR3 DNA follows: TGCGCCAGCAGCTTGGGAGGACAGATGAATGAGCAGTTCTTC.

The chain is built from TRBV5-4 and TRBJ2-1; 7 nucleotides line up with TRBD2. Looked up from germline, CDR1 is SGHNT and CDR2 is YYREEE (reference sequence). V shed 1 base, J shed 6 bases, and the junction held 7 bases outside the gene matches. This CDR3 contains 15 residues. Here the CDR3 DNA reads TGTGCCAGCAGCTTGTTGGGAGGGCCATCCAATGAGCAGTTCTTC. As protein: CASSLLGGPSNEQFF.

The chain links TRBV21-1 to TRBJ1-2; the table's D call of TRBD1 was not tested on the DNA. TRBV21-1 is termed a pseudogene. The CDR3 consists of 16 residues. The DNA of the CDR3 is TGTGCCAGCGGGACGAGGGGGGACAGGGTCAACGACGGCTACACCTTC. It yields the protein CASGTRGDRVNDGYTF.